This TCR beta chain was captured by sequencing in a study of blood T cell repertoires in COVID-19. Study information: Collection of acute and convalescent COVID-19 samples took place in the United States, Italy and Spain.

Produced via immunoSEQ multiplex PCR; TCRdb's table is partial and in-frame only. The table lists about 300,000 clones, 87% of them singletons. Germline CDR1 SGHKS, CDR2 YYEKEE (reference sequence). The CDR3 runs 14 residues. The ends were cut back, 2 bases at V and 0 bases at J, with 6 bases in the middle. The sample consisted of PBMCs or T cells enriched from blood (not recorded which). The chain employs TRBV5-5 and TRBJ1-3; D ambiguous. This receptor was identified in a woman aged 25 to 39 who had recovered from COVID-19. CDR3 DNA: TGTGCCAGCAGCTTTACTATCTCTGGAAACACCATATATTTT. Translating gives CASSFTISGNTIYF.